The present entry profiles one T cell receptor beta chain with its context. The authors' processing: Researchers report that nucleated cell counts were estimated from reference gene primer amplification. The table came from immunoSEQ multiplex PCR; TCRdb's copy has only in-frame clones and leaves some out. From that table come the V and J calls and clone size; the DNA was used to work out D and trimming. The top ten hold approximately 26% of the sample, which has over 150,000 clones, about 75% seen once. The record originates from a study of blood T cell repertoires in COVID-19. Overall study context: Samples of COVID-19 (acute and convalescent) were obtained from the United States, Italy and Spain. Sources were T cells, B-cell-depleted T cells, or PBMCs; the material itself was cDNA or gDNA.

Germline-derived CDR1 and CDR2 are LNHDA and SQIVND (reference sequence). V shed 5 bases and J shed 2 bases, with 10 bases lying between them. The CDR3 loop spans 13 amino acids. This receptor was obtained from a woman in her 70s with acute or convalescent COVID-19. The sequenced sample consisted of peripheral blood. This chain connects TRBV19 to TRBJ2-7; weak D call: TRBD1 (6 bases). The CDR3 DNA reads TGTGCCAGTAGTTCAGGGGAGACCTACGAGCAGTACTTC. Its protein is CASSSGETYEQYF. The whole variable domain, filled in from reference TRBV19 and TRBJ2-7, reads DGGITQSPKYLFRKEGQNVTLSCEQNLNHDAMYWYRQDPGQGLRLIYYSQIVNDFQKGDIAEGYSVSREKKESFPLTVTSAQKNPTAFYLCASSSGETYEQYFGPGTRLTVT.